Following are 7 T cell receptor beta chains from one sample sequenced in a study of blood T cell repertoires in COVID-19. Generated by immunoSEQ multiplex PCR, the TCRdb table keeps only in-frame clones and is missing some. This sample has over 80,000 clones; around two thirds occur once, and the top ten carry about 3.9%. Specimen: peripheral blood. All receptors come from a man in his 70s with COVID-19, enrolled during active disease.

The chain recombines TRBV5-4 with TRBJ2-2; D is unclear. Trimming took off 0 bases at V and 5 bases at J, with 14 bases between the two ends. Germline assignment: CDR1 SGHNT and CDR2 YYREEE (reference sequence). This CDR3 has 16 residues. CDR3 bases: TGTGCCAGCAGCTTGGCCCCCGGTAGTCGGACCGGGGAGCTGTTTTTT. Its protein is CASSLAPGSRTGELFF.

This rearrangement joins TRBV30 to TRBJ2-7; TRBD2 matches 15 bases. The length of the CDR3 is 19 residues. After removal of 2 bases from V and 2 bases from J, the junction contained 13 bases not matched to a gene. CDR1 and CDR2 from the germline V gene are GTSNPN and SVGIG (reference sequence). The CDR3: CAWSTPGLAGGLSPYEQYF. The CDR3 DNA follows: TGTGCCTGGAGTACCCCGGGACTAGCGGGAGGCCTCTCCCCCTACGAGCAGTACTTC. Full variable domain (rest looked up from reference TRBV30 and TRBJ2-7): SQTIHQWPATLVQPVGSPLSLECTVEGTSNPNLYWYRQAAGRGLQLLFYSVGIGQISSEVPQNLSASRPQDRQFILSSKKLLLSDSGFYLCAWSTPGLAGGLSPYEQYFGPGTRLTVT.

V gene TRBV7-2 combines with J gene TRBJ2-1, with 10 bases that match TRBD2. CDR3 length equals 16 residues. With 2 bases clipped from V and 5 bases from J, the junction kept 6 bases outside the gene matches. The germline CDR1 and CDR2 sequences are SGHTA and FQGNSA. In DNA, the CDR3 is TGTGCCAGCAGCTTACTCCCGGGACTAGCGCACAATGAGCAGTTCTTC. Translated: CASSLLPGLAHNEQFF. The full variable domain, completed using reference TRBV7-2 and TRBJ2-1, is GAGVSQSPSNKVTEKGKDVELRCDPISGHTALYWYRQSLGQGLEFLIYFQGNSAPDKSGLPSDRFSAERTGGSVSTLTIQRTQQEDSAVYLCASSLLPGLAHNEQFFGPGTRLTVL.

This clone showed up just once. The rearrangement uses TRBV19 and TRBJ1-2; D is undetermined. The V end was cut by 5 bases, the J end by 4 bases, with 14 bases between. The CDR3 runs 14 residues. Germline CDR1 is LNHDA and CDR2 is SQIVND (reference sequence). The CDR3 DNA reads TGTGCCAGTAGTTTCGGTAACGGGATCTATGGCTACACCTTC. Translated: CASSFGNGIYGYTF.

This chain joins TRBV7-9 and TRBJ2-3, with a tentative D call TRBD1 (5 bases). V was shortened by 0 bases and J by 2 bases, with 12 bases between the two germline ends. In germline, CDR1 is SEHNR, CDR2 FQNEAQ (reference sequence). The CDR3 covers 16 residues. This CDR3 is CASSLAGPGVTDTQYF. CDR3 DNA sequence: TGTGCCAGCAGCTTAGCGGGGCCAGGAGTCACAGATACGCAGTATTTT. Supplemented by reference TRBV7-9 and TRBJ2-3, the full variable domain reads DTGVSQNPRHKITKRGQNVTFRCDPISEHNRLYWYRQTLGQGPEFLTYFQNEAQLEKSRLLSDRFSAERPKGSFSTLEIQRTEQGDSAMYLCASSLAGPGVTDTQYFGPGTRLTVL.

The chain is built from TRBV10-3 and TRBJ1-3, with 8 bases lining up with TRBD1. The CDR3 extends over 14 amino acids. Germline CDR1 and CDR2: ENHRY and SYGVKD. Trimming took 7 bases from V and 8 from J; bases not matched to a gene: 10. The CDR3 is CAITEGQDGDTIYF. CDR3 nucleotides: TGTGCCATCACCGAGGGACAGGACGGGGACACCATATATTTT.

V and J are TRBV19 and TRBJ2-7; 10 nucleotides align to TRBD2. This CDR3 has 14 amino acids. V shed 4 bases, J shed 6 bases, and the junction held 6 bases outside the gene matches. From germline, CDR1 is LNHDA and CDR2 SQIVND (reference sequence). For the CDR3, the DNA is TGTGCCAGTAGTACGCCTAGCGGGAGTCTCGAGCAGTACTTC. Translating gives CASSTPSGSLEQYF.